This T cell receptor (beta chain) was retrieved from a study of PD-L1 blockade in urothelial cancer (dated by TCRdb to the late 2010s). Background for the entire study: All patients started therapy in the mid-2010s and received atezolizumab 1,200 mg intravenously every 3 weeks. About 90% of the roughly 29 patients were identified as males with urothelial cancer of bladder origin, and a prior smoking history was reported by 18 of 29 patients. Patients had an ECOG performance status of 0 or 1 and had received between 0 and 3 prior chemotherapy regimens. Blood samples were analyzed 3 weeks after the start of treatment (second dose) and 6 weeks after the start of treatment. Blood samples gave median yields of 141,255 T cells and around 88,000 unique TCRs, along with a median clonality of around 0.075. The study, an exploratory multi-omic analysis, examined somatic, immune and clinical correlates of response to PD-L1 blockade with atezolizumab in urothelial cancer. Pretreatment tumor samples, along with matched peripheral blood collected serially before and after atezolizumab treatment, underwent TCR sequencing. Durable clinical benefit was defined as progression-free survival longer than 6 months, and TCR features were also tested against progression-free and overall survival. In the same patients who had TCR sequencing, pretreatment tumors also underwent whole exome sequencing and RNA sequencing. About 10 patients achieved durable clinical benefit and some 21 did not. Pretreatment blood TCR-seq was available for nearly 30 patients, at least one posttreatment blood collection was obtained for some 25 patients, and tumor TCR-seq was available for some 25 patients.

Synthetic TCR analog templates were spiked into each PCR to estimate absolute template abundance from read counts. TCRbeta CDR3 regions were amplified from genomic DNA with bias-controlled V and J gene primers using the immunoSEQ assay. Sequencing of rearranged TCRbeta segments was performed at approximately 20X coverage. The study's processing was this. Sequencing errors were corrected by clustering and CDR3s were annotated against IMGT to assign V, D and J genes. Downstream analyses used only productive TCRbeta rearrangements, leaving out any out-of-frame or stop-codon sequences. Clonality was calculated as one minus the Shannon entropy normalized by the log of the number of unique productive sequences. Fisher's exact test with Benjamini-Hochberg correction, using a cutoff of adjusted p below 0.01, was how clones that differed between time points or between blood and tumor were identified. As stored in TCRdb, this immuneACCESS dataset retains in-frame rearrangements with V and J assigned. A fraction of the clones does not appear; measured against another copy, unresolved V genes explain less than half of the discrepancy, and the remainder lacks a known reason. From that table come the V and J calls and clone size; the DNA was used to work out D and trimming. This sample holds about 55,000 clones; approximately 84% were observed only once. About 1.2% of the sample belongs to the ten largest clones.

CDR1 and CDR2, looked up from the germline V gene, are SGDLS and YYNGEE. The CDR3, cysteine through phenylalanine, is 16 amino acids long. Only CDR3 DNA remains: 48 bases, in frame from the first base. Trimming removed 3 bases from V and 5 bases from J; the gene matches leave 9 bases unexplained. Worth noting for this clone: Its antigen is currently not known. No qualities accompany the bases; no much larger clone lies one base away.

What the study reported, not specific to this receptor: A pretreatment peripheral blood TCR clonality below the median was linked to improved progression-free and overall survival. Because of the small sample size (n ≈ 29) and the many exploratory analyses performed, the results are intended to be regarded as hypothesis-generating. Patients with durable benefit showed greater expansion of tumor-associated TCR clones in peripheral blood 3 weeks after starting treatment (n ≈ 22, p = 0.022).

According to the study, the label for this sample's time point signals: pretreatment peripheral blood. The cohort comprised around 30 patients with locally advanced or metastatic urothelial carcinoma treated at Memorial Sloan Kettering on a trial protocol. Peripheral blood mononuclear cells were collected from each patient pretreatment and during treatment, giving between 1 and 8 total time points per patient. The Qiagen DNeasy Blood extraction kit was used to purify genomic DNA from total PBMCs and tumor samples. PBMCs were collected pretreatment and during treatment and were isolated and stored as previously described.

The receptor was derived from a man aged 50-59 years with urothelial cancer. Specimen: PBMCs, collected around atezolizumab (anti-PD-L1) treatment. The chain was built from TRBV9 and TRBJ2-5; 11 bases in between match TRBD1. The CDR3 sequence is CASSEGGTGGRETQYF. The nucleotide sequence is TGTGCCAGCAGCGAAGGGGGGACAGGGGGTCGGGAGACCCAGTACTTC.